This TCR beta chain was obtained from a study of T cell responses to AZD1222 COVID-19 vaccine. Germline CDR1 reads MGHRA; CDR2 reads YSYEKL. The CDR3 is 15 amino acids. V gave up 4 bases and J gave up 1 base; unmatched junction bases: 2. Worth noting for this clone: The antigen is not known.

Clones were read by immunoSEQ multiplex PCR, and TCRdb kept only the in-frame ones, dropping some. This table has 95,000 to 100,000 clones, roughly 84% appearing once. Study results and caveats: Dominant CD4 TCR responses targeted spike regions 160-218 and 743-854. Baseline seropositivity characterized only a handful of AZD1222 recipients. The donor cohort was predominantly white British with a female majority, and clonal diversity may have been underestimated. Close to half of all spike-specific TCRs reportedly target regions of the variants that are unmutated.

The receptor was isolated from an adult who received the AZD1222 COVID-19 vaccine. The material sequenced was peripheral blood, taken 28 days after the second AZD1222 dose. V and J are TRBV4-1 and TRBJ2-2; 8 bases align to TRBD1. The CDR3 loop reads CASSLGTGNTGELFF. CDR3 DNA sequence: TGCGCCAGCAGCCTCGGGACAGGGAACACCGGGGAGCTGTTTTTT.